Listed below are T cell receptor beta chains from one sample, sequenced in a study of Graves' ophthalmopathy and Graves' hyperthyroidism. TCRdb called the multiplex PCR reads again in MiXCR, with one record for every CDR3 protein. The sample includes hundreds of thousands of distinct CDR3 sequences, 20% to 25% of them seen just once. Sample: peripheral blood. The receptors come from a woman aged 18-30 years with stable Graves' hyperthyroidism. Some clones in this sample may be carry-over from other donors' samples. CDR3s include the opening cysteine and the closing phenylalanine or tryptophan. A D gene is named only where the DNA matches it firmly. Clone size appears in some rows only: once, few, many, or a class for an expanded clone.

>-|TRBV27|TRBJ1-6|-
TGTGCCAGCAGCCCATGGATGCAGGGATCAAAGAATTCACCCCTCCACTTT
CASSPWMQGSKNSPLHF
>-|TRBV5-1|TRBJ1-1|many
TGCGCCAGCAGCTTGGAGGGGGGTCGAGCTTTCTTT
CASSLEGGRAFF
>TRBD1|TRBV7-9|TRBJ1-1|few
TGTGCCAGCAGCTTTGGGACAGGAGGGGGAACTGAAGCTTTCTTT
CASSFGTGGGTEAFF
>-|TRBV19|TRBJ1-1|-
TGTGCCAGTAGTACAGGGCAGTCCCCGAACACTGAAGCTTTCTTT
CASSTGQSPNTEAFF
>-|TRBV12-3/TRBV12-4|TRBJ1-6|many
TGTGCCAGCAGGCCAGGGTTTGATTCACCCCTCCACTTT
CASRPGFDSPLHF
>-|TRBV3-1|TRBJ1-2|few
TGTGCCAGCAGCCCCGGGGCGGAGAAGTACACCTTC
CASSPGAEKYTF
>-|TRBV6-1|TRBJ1-6|few
TGTGCCAGCAGCCCTAAGCCCAGCCGGCCCTTTAATTCACCCCTCCACTTT
CASSPKPSRPFNSPLHF
>-|TRBV6-1|TRBJ1-1|once
TGTGCCAGCAGGAGTGGACTTTACACTGAAGCTTTCTTT
CASRSGLYTEAFF
>-|TRBV20-1|TRBJ1-2|many
TGCAGTGCCCCTTTGCCTCGGAACTATGGCTACACCTTC
CSAPLPRNYGYTF
>TRBD1|TRBV12-3/TRBV12-4|TRBJ2-2|many
TGTGCCAGCAGCCAACAGGGGGGCAACACCGGGGAGCTGTTTTTT
CASSQQGGNTGELFF
>-|TRBV12-3/TRBV12-4|TRBJ2-5|many
TGTGCCAGCAGTTTGATGGAAGAGACCCAGTACTTC
CASSLMEETQYF
>-|TRBV30|TRBJ1-5|many
TGTGCCTGGGCTACCCGGAGCAATCAGCCCCAGCATTTT
CAWATRSNQPQHF
>-|TRBV6-5|TRBJ1-2|many
TGTGCCAGCAGCCGAGACCAGGGCTATGGCTACACCTTC
CASSRDQGYGYTF
>TRBD1|TRBV28|TRBJ2-7|many
TGTGCCACCAGGACAGGTATTTCCTACGAGCAGTACTTC
CATRTGISYEQYF
>TRBD1|TRBV12-3/TRBV12-4|TRBJ2-7|-
TGTGCCAGCAGCTCCCGGACAGGGGAGTATTACGAGCAGTACTTC
CASSSRTGEYYEQYF